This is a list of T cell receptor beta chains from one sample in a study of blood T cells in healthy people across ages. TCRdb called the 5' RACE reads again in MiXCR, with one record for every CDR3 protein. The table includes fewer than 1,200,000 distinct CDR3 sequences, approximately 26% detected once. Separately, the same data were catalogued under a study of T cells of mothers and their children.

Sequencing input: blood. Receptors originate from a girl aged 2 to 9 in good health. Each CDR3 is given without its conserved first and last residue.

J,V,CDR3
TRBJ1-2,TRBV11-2,ASSFGGPNYGYT
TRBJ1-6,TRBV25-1,ASSPGEGRNSPLH
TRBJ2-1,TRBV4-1,ASSQEQREGLEQF
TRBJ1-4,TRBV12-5,ASGLGQSNEKLF
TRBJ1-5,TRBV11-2,ASSLLFNQPQH
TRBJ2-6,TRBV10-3,AISVPNSGANVLT
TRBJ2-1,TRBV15,ATSRDRGMGGEQF
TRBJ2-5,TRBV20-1,SSQITGSEQY
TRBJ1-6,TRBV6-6,ATQTTETGPNSPLH
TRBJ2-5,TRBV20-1,SARLVAGGLQETQY
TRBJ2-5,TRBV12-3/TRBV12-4,ASSLKGREETQY
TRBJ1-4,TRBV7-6,ASSRIPEKLF
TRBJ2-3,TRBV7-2,ASRSILRDTQY
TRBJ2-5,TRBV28,ASSLQGRF
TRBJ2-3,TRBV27,ASSLTITDTQY
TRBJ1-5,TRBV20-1,SAPTGDGQPQH
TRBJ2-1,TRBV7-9,ASSLDRGAGPSEQF
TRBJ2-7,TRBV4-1,ASSPGRGKGEQY
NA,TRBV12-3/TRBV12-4,ASSFNQGGETQY
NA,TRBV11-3,ATGAGPYEQF
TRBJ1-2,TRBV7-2,ASTYGGTYGYT
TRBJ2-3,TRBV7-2,ASSPIADTQY
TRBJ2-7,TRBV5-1,ASSLNPTSGAEQY
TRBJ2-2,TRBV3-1,ASSQESSRPGAGELF
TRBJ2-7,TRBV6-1,ASREGPYEQY
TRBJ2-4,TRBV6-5,ASRMAGGNIQY
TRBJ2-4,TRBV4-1,ASSQDLGTKRGNIQY
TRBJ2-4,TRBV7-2,ASSLAAAAGGNIQY
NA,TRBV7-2,ASSLVWFRQY
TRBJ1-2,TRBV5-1,AGSPDSSDGYT
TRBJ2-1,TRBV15,ATSRGDMGEQF
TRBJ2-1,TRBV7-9,ASMHRGHNEQF
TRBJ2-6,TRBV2,ASSAGGWGLWANVLT
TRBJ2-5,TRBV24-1,ATSAPSGQGVGETQY
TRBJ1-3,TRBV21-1,ASSTNPGGMDTIY
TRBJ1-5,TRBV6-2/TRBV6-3,ASSYLEWDSLNQPQH
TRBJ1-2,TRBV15,ATSRDRGGYT
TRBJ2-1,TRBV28,ASSSGLAGERPNEQF
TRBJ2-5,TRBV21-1,ASSKVLRGLLD
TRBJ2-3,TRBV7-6,ASSLMKGGMTDTQY
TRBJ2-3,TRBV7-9,ASSLHGLLDTQY
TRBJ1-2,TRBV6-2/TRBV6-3,ASSYGDTGGYT
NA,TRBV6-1,ASSEGGLAGDNEQF
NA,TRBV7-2,ASSFDATYEQY
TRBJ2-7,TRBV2,ASSEAPDRWSNEQY